The entry below describes one TCR beta chain. What antigen it recognizes has not been identified. No much larger clone is present one base from it, and per-base qualities are unavailable. The treatment or condition label of this sample denotes: approximately 18 received Ad26.COV2.S at low or high dose, single or two shots; five or six received placebo; per-sample allocation not given. Repertoires of vaccine and placebo recipients were sequenced from samples collected on day 63 after the first injection. In Cohort 1b, about 27 adults aged 18-55 years were enrolled at a single site in Boston, USA, between 29 July and 7 August 2020. Ad26.COV2.S was a replication-incompetent adenovirus type 26 vector expressing a prefusion-stabilized SARS-CoV-2 spike protein from the original Wuhan strain. These data originate in a study of Ad26.COV2.S vaccination and SARS-CoV-2 variants (dated by TCRdb to about 2021). Study-level background: Vaccine-arm donors were drawn from COV1001, a multicentre, randomized, double-blind, placebo-controlled phase I-IIa trial of Ad26.COV2.S in healthy adults. Ad26.COV2.S was given intramuscularly at 5x10^10 or 1x10^11 viral particles, as a single shot or as two shots 56 days apart. TCRbeta repertoire sequencing served as the tool for gauging how specific and how broad the SARS-CoV-2-reactive T cell receptors were following Ad26.COV2.S vaccination. The TCR-sequenced set comprised about 32 samples: approximately 19 Ad26.COV2.S vaccine recipients, 5 placebo recipients and 8 SARS-CoV-2 convalescent individuals. Participants in the trial were split at random into five groups of five each, receiving low-dose or high-dose Ad26.COV2.S once or twice, or else placebo on both occasions. Investigators did not know the trial group allocation while performing experiments and assessing outcomes.

The immunoSEQ Assay was used to sequence TCRbeta CDR3 regions. After extraction, genomic DNA underwent amplification by bias-controlled multiplex PCR, followed by high-throughput sequencing. The authors processed their data as follows. To quantify the absolute abundance of every unique TCRbeta CDR3 region, sequences were collapsed and filtered. T cell fraction was estimated by normalization of TCRbeta template counts to usable DNA, with usable DNA being measured through amplification of reference genes present in all nucleated cells. Repertoire TCRs were annotated as SARS-CoV-2-specific by exact matching of V gene, CDR3 amino acid sequence and J gene to a known reactive TCR set. MIRA supplied the reference SARS-CoV-2 TCR set, which was filtered for enrichment in COVID-19-positive ImmuneCODE repertoires so that public or cross-reactive TCRs were removed. Using the MIRA antigens, annotated TCRs were further analysed by specific ORF or by position within an ORF. Depth was the summed frequency of annotated unique rearrangements, while breadth was defined as annotated unique rearrangements over total unique productive rearrangements. Two-sided Wilcoxon rank-sum tests were applied when comparing TCR breadth between groups. TCRdb mirrors the immuneACCESS table, restricted to in-frame sequences. Some clones are absent from its copies; in checked studies, under half trace to an unresolved V gene, and the reason for the others is unknown. V, J and clone size reflect that table, while D and trimming were determined from the DNA. The sample table lists about 410,000 clones, approximately 92% of them with a count of one. About 1.7% of the sample comes from the top ten.

Here is what the overall study found, with its caveats: Non-spike TCR breadth was comparable between vaccine and placebo recipients, consistent with the vaccine containing only spike. Substantial breadth of spike-specific CD8+ and CD4+ T cell responses was reported after vaccination. The authors noted that total T cell responses may have been underestimated by the TCR breadth and depth analyses. Comparing responses between vaccine doses or regimens was not something the study was powered to do. Spike-specific TCR breadth was higher in Ad26.COV2.S recipients than in placebo recipients (P = 0.0014).

The germline V gene provides CDR1 LGHNA and CDR2 YSLEER. At the junction V is shortened by 0 bases and J by 5 bases; bases outside the gene matches: 10. The CDR3 runs 16 residues from the cysteine to the phenylalanine. Only the CDR3 region is kept as DNA, spanning 48 bases read in frame from base 1. Sample: peripheral blood, taken in a trial of Ad26.COV2.S vaccine versus placebo. The sequence was collected from a person aged 18-60 years who received the Ad26.COV2.S COVID-19 vaccine or a placebo. The chain employs TRBV4-3 and TRBJ2-7; TRBD1 agrees with 7 junctional bases. The CDR3: CASSQEKNNRGDEQYF. The bases are TGCGCCAGCAGCCAAGAAAAGAATAACAGGGGCGACGAGCAGTACTTC.